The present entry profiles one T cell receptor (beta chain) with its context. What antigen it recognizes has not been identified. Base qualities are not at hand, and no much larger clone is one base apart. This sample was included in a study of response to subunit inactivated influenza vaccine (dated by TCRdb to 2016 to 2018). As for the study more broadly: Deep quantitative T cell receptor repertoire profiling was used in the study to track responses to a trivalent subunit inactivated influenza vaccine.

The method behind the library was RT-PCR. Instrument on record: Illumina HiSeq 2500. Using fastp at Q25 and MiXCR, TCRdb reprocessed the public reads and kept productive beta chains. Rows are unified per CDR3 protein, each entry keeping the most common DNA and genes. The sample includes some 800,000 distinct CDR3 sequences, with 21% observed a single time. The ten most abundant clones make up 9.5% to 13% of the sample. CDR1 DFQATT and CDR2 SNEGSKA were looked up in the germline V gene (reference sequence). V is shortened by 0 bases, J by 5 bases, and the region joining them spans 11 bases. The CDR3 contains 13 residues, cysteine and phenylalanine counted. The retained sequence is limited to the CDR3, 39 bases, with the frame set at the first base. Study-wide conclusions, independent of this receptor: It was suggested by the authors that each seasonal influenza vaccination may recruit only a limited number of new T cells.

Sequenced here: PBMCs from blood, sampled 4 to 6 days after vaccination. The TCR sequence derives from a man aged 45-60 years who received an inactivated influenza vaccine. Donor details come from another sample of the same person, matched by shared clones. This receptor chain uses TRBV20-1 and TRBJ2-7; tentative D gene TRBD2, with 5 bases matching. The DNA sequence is TGCAGTGCTAGAGAAGGACCGAGGGACGAGCAGTACTTC. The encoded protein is CSAREGPRDEQYF.